This entry lists 10 T cell receptor beta chains sequenced from one sample in a study of T cell responses to AZD1222 COVID-19 vaccine. Only in-frame clones appear in the TCRdb table, and some are missing; sequencing was by immunoSEQ multiplex PCR. The table includes tens of thousands of clones, about 83% detected once. The sample was peripheral blood, taken on day 0 of AZD1222 vaccination. Receptor source: an adult in good health.

This chain connects TRBV4-1 to TRBJ2-7; D call uncertain. The germline gives CDR1 MGHRA, CDR2 YSYEKL. The CDR3 length is 14 residues. V lost 5 bases and J lost 0, with 11 bases in between. CDR3 region: CASSSQMSSYEQYF. CDR3 coding DNA: TGCGCCAGCAGCTCCCAGATGAGCTCCTACGAGCAGTACTTC.

A single count supports this clone. This chain uses TRBV24-1 with TRBJ1-5, with D unclear. V shed 7 bases and J shed 1 base, with 7 bases lying between them. Germline assignment: CDR1 KGHDR and CDR2 SFDVKD. This CDR3 region has 13 residues. CDR3 bases: TGTGCCACCAGGGGCTGGAGCAATCAGCCCCAGCATTTT. Protein product: CATRGWSNQPQHF.

V usage is TRBV6-5 and J usage is TRBJ1-2; 8 bases are a match to TRBD1. This CDR3 is built from 14 residues. CDR1 is MNHEY and CDR2 is SVGAGI in the germline V gene. With 7 bases clipped from V and 8 bases from J, the junction kept 12 bases outside the gene matches. In DNA form, the CDR3 reads TGTGCCAGCACTCCAAGTCAGGGGGCGGTAGGCTACACCTTC. Its translation is CASTPSQGAVGYTF.

The table lists this clone with many counts. The chain carries TRBV5-8 and TRBJ1-1; no definite D call. The CDR3 has 13 amino acids. The V gene's germline CDR1 is SGHTS and CDR2 YDEGEE. V was cut by 2 bases and J by 1 base, with 6 bases left in between. CDR3 nucleotides: TGTGCCAGCAGCTTTTGGAAGAACACTGAAGCTTTCTTT. It yields the protein CASSFWKNTEAFF.

The genes are TRBV9 and TRBJ1-6; weak D call: TRBD1 (5 bases). The V end was cut by 0 bases, the J end by 8 bases, with 9 bases between. The CDR3 has 14 amino acids. CDR1 is SGDLS and CDR2 is YYNGEE in the germline V gene. CDR3 protein: CASSVGGGDSPLHF. The CDR3, as DNA: TGTGCCAGCAGCGTAGGGGGAGGGGATTCACCCCTCCACTTT.

The rearrangement links TRBV19 to TRBJ2-7; 9 nucleotides match TRBD1. Germline lookup yields CDR1 LNHDA and CDR2 SQIVND (reference sequence). After removal of 5 bases from V and 3 bases from J, the junction contained 8 bases not matched to a gene. The CDR3 covers 15 residues. CDR3 sequence: CASSPGTGNFYEQYF. The CDR3, as DNA: TGTGCCAGTAGTCCCGGGACAGGGAATTTCTACGAGCAGTACTTC. Based on the CDR3 plus reference TRBV19 and TRBJ2-7, the full variable domain is DGGITQSPKYLFRKEGQNVTLSCEQNLNHDAMYWYRQDPGQGLRLIYYSQIVNDFQKGDIAEGYSVSREKKESFPLTVTSAQKNPTAFYLCASSPGTGNFYEQYFGPGTRLTVT.

This chain links TRBV28 with TRBJ2-7; D is unresolved. CDR3 length: 12 amino acids. The V gene's germline CDR1 is MDHEN and CDR2 SYDVKM. V lost 4 bases and J 4 bases, leaving 8 bases between the germline ends. CDR3 sequence reads: CASSYPSYEQYF. In DNA form, the CDR3 reads TGTGCCAGCAGTTACCCCTCTTACGAGCAGTACTTC. Complete variable domain (other parts from reference TRBV28 and TRBJ2-7): DVKVTQSSRYLVKRTGEKVFLECVQDMDHENMFWYRQDPGLGLRLIYFSYDVKMKEKGDIPEGYSVSREKKERFSLILESASTNQTSMYLCASSYPSYEQYFGPGTRLTVT.

The chain employs TRBV11-2 and TRBJ2-2; 9 bases fit TRBD2. This CDR3 is built from 15 residues. Germline trimming cut 4 bases from V and 7 bases from J; bases unmatched to any gene: 7. Germline V gene sequence: CDR1 SGHAT, CDR2 FQNNGV. The DNA of the CDR3 is TGTGCCAGCAGCTCAGCGGGGGGCCAGGGCGGGGAGCTGTTTTTT. The encoded protein is CASSSAGGQGGELFF.

This chain connects TRBV11-2 to TRBJ2-7; no definite D call. Per germline, CDR1 SGHAT and CDR2 FQNNGV. The V end lost 6 bases, the J end lost 2 bases, and 14 bases lay between the germline ends. The CDR3 is 14 amino acids. CDR3 in amino acids: CASSLDRAAYEQYF. In DNA form, the CDR3 reads TGTGCCAGCAGTCTTGATAGGGCTGCCTACGAGCAGTACTTC.

The rearrangement links TRBV19 to TRBJ1-2, with D possibly TRBD1 on 5 matching bases. The CDR3 contains 14 residues. Germline V lookup: CDR1 LNHDA, CDR2 SQIVND (reference sequence). The V gene lost 5 bases and the J gene lost 0 bases, with 10 bases spanning the gap. CDR3 protein: CASSAARANYGYTF. CDR3 nucleotides: TGTGCCAGTAGTGCCGCCAGGGCTAACTATGGCTACACCTTC.